The 12 T cell receptor beta chains reported below all come from one sample, sequenced in a study of CXCR3-negative and CXCR3-positive naive CD8 T cells. What these receptors recognize is not known. Findings of the study overall: TRB CDR3 hydrophobicity was greater in CXCR3-positive naive cells than in CXCR3-negative naive cells.

The authors made the TRB cDNA libraries by 5' RACE using UMI labels. No DNA is given; TCRdb re-called the 5' RACE reads and lists each CDR3 protein once. Here the sample table reports 75,000 to 100,000 distinct CDR3 sequences. Sequencing input: naive CXCR3+ CD8+ T cells from blood. This sample's subset: CD45RO-CCR7+CD27+CD95- naive CD8+ T cells expressing CXCR3 (TNR3+). These receptors were obtained from a human donor in good health. Some clones in this sample may be carry-over from other donors' samples.

V usage is TRBV7-9 and J usage is TRBJ2-7; TCRdb's D call of TRBD1 is untestable without DNA. The length of the CDR3 is 14 residues. Germline CDR1 is SEHNR and CDR2 is FQNEAQ (reference sequence). The CDR3 is CASSFPDRTYEQYF.

The chain has TRBV27 and TRBJ2-3. The germline V gene has CDR1 MNHEY and CDR2 SMNVEV (reference sequence). The CDR3 is 14 residues long. Here the CDR3 reads CASSFVGYTDTQYF.

The gene calls are TRBV27 and TRBJ2-2. The V gene's germline CDR1 is MNHEY and CDR2 SMNVEV (reference sequence). The length of the CDR3 is 12 residues. The CDR3 here is CASSLDGGELFF.

CDR3 residues: CASSSNDQPQHF. The chain carries TRBV5-6 and TRBJ1-5. Per the germline V gene, CDR1 is SGHDT and CDR2 is YYEEEE. The CDR3 has 12 amino acids.

The chain is built from TRBV20-1 and TRBJ1-2; TCRdb designates TRBD1, a call that cannot be tested without DNA. This CDR3 is built from 15 residues. Germline-derived CDR1 and CDR2 are DFQATT and SNEGSKA (reference sequence). The CDR3 region is CSARDRDRPPYGYTF.

The chain uses TRBV4-1 and TRBJ1-2; TCRdb names TRBD1, which stays unverified in the absence of DNA. This CDR3 is built from 13 residues. Germline loops: CDR1 MGHRA, CDR2 YSYEKL. CDR3 in amino acids: CASSPPGVYGYTF.

The V call is TRBV15, the J call TRBJ2-5. The CDR3 has 14 residues. Germline CDR1 reads LNHNV; CDR2 reads YYDKDF (reference sequence). The CDR3: CATSRVGVRETQYF. The full variable domain, in which reference TRBV15 and TRBJ2-5 provide the parts outside the CDR3, is DAMVIQNPRYQVTQFGKPVTLSCSQTLNHNVMYWYQQKSSQAPKLLFHYYDKDFNNEADTPDNFQSRRPNTSFCFLDIRSPGLGDTAMYLCATSRVGVRETQYFGPGTRLLVL.

This rearrangement joins TRBV3-1 to TRBJ1-2; TCRdb proposes TRBD1, but this gene call is untestable without DNA. Looked up from germline, CDR1 is LGHDT and CDR2 is YNNKEL (reference sequence). This CDR3 has 16 residues. CDR3 amino acids: CASSHEPGQPNYGYTF.

The J gene is TRBJ2-1, the V gene TRBV20-1; TCRdb selects TRBD2, and the lack of DNA leaves this call unchecked. CDR1 is DFQATT, CDR2 SNEGSKA, per germline (reference sequence). CDR3 length: 15 amino acids. The CDR3 reads CSAPMEGEAYNEQFF.

The rearrangement joins TRBV2 to TRBJ1-1; TCRdb indicates TRBD1, and absent DNA this call remains unverified. The germline gives CDR1 SNHLY, CDR2 FYNNEI. The CDR3 sequence is 13 residues long. CDR3 region: CASSGQGDTEAFF.

The J gene is TRBJ2-3, the V gene TRBV7-9; checking the TCRdb D call of TRBD2 is not possible without DNA. Germline lookup yields CDR1 SEHNR and CDR2 FQNEAQ (reference sequence). The CDR3 runs to 15 residues. This CDR3 reads CASSWAGGGADTQYF.

The gene calls are TRBV29-1 and TRBJ2-7. The CDR3 runs to 13 residues. CDR1 is SQVTM and CDR2 is ANQGSEA in the germline V gene. The CDR3 protein is CSVEFQQPYEQYF.